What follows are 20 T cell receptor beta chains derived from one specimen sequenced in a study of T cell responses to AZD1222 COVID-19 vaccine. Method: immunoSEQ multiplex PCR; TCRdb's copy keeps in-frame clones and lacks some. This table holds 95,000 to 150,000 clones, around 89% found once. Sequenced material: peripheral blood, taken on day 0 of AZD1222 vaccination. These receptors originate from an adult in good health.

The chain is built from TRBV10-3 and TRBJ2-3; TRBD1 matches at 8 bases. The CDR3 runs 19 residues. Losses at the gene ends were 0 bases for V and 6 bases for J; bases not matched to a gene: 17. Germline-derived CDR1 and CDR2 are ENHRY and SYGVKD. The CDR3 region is CAISESGTGRRMGMDTQYF. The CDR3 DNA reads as TGTGCCATCAGTGAGTCGGGGACAGGAAGGCGGATGGGGATGGATACGCAGTATTTT.

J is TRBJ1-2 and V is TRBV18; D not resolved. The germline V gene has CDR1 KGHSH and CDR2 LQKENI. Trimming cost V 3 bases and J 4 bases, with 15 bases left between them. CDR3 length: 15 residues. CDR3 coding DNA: TGTGCCAGCTCACCTACGTCTGGACTTACCTATGGCTACACCTTC. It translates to CASSPTSGLTYGYTF.

In DNA, the CDR3 is TGTGCCAGCAGTTGGACAGGGACAGCGGAGGGGGAAGCTTTCTTT. This gives the protein CASSWTGTAEGEAFF. The rearrangement joins TRBV27 to TRBJ1-1; 8 bases are shared with TRBD1. Germline CDR1 and CDR2: MNHEY and SMNVEV (reference sequence). The CDR3 has 15 residues. Trimming removed 4 bases from V and 8 bases from J; junction bases left unmatched: 12.

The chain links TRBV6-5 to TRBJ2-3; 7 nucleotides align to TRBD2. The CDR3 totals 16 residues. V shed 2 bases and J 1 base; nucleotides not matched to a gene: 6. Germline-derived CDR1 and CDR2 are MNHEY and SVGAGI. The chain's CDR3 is CASSYPGLAGTDTQYF. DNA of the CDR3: TGTGCCAGCAGTTACCCCGGTCTAGCGGGCACAGATACGCAGTATTTT.

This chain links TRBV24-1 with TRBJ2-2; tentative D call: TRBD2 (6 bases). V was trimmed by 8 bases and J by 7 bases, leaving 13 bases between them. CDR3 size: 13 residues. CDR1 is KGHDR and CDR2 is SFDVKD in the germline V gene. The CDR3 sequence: CATTGLPGGELFF. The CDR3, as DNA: TGTGCCACCACGGGACTCCCAGGCGGGGAGCTGTTTTTT.

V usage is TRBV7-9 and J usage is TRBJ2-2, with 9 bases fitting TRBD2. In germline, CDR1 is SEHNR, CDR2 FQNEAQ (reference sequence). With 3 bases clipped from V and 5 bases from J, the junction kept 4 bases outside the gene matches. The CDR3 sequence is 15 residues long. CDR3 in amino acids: CASSFSGSKTGELFF. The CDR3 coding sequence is TGTGCCAGCAGCTTTAGCGGGAGTAAAACCGGGGAGCTGTTTTTT.

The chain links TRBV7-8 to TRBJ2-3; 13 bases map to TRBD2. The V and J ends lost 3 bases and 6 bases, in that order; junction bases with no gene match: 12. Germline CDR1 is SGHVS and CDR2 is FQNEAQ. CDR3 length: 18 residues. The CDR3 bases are TGTGCCAGCAGCTTCCATTGGACTAGCGGGGGAACTTATGATACGCAGTATTTT. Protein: CASSFHWTSGGTYDTQYF.

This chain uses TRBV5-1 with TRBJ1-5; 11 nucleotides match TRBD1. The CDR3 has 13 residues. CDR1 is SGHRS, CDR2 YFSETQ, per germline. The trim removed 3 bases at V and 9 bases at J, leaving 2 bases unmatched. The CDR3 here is CASSSGTGGPQHF. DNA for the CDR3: TGCGCCAGCAGCTCCGGGACAGGGGGGCCCCAGCATTTT.

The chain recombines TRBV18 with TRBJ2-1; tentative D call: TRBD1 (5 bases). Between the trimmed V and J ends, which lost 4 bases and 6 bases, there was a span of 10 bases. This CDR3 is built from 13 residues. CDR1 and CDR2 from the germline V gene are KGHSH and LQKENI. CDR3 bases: TGTGCCAGCTCACTGGGGCTCACCAATGAGCAGTTCTTC. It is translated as CASSLGLTNEQFF. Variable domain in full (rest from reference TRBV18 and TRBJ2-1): NAGVMQNPRHLVRRRGQEARLRCSPMKGHSHVYWYRQLPEEGLKFMVYLQKENIIDESGMPKERFSAEFPKEGPSILRIQQVVRGDSAAYFCASSLGLTNEQFFGPGTRLTVL.

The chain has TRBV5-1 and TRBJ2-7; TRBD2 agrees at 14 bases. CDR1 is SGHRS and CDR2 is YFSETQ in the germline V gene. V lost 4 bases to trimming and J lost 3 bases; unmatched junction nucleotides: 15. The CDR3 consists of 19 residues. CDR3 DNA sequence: TGCGCCAGCAGCCGGTCCAGCAGGACTAGCGGGAGGTCGCACTACGAGCAGTACTTC. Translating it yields CASSRSSRTSGRSHYEQYF. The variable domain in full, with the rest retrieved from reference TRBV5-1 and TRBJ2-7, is KAGVTQTPRYLIKTRGQQVTLSCSPISGHRSVSWYQQTPGQGLQFLFEYFSETQRNKGNFPGRFSGRQFSNSRSEMNVSTLELGDSALYLCASSRSSRTSGRSHYEQYFGPGTRLTVT.

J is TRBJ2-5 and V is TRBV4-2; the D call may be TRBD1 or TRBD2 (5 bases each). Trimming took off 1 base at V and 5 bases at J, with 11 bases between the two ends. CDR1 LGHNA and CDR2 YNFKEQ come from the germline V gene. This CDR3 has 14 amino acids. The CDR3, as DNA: TGTGCCAGCAGCCAAGTACGGGGCTGGGAGACCCAGTACTTC. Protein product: CASSQVRGWETQYF.

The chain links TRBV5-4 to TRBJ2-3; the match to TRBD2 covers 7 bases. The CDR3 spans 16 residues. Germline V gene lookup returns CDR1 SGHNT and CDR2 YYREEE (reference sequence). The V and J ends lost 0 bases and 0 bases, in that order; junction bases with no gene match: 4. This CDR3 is CASSLGAGVSTDTQYF. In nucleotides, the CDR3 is TGTGCCAGCAGCTTGGGCGCGGGGGTGAGCACAGATACGCAGTATTTT.

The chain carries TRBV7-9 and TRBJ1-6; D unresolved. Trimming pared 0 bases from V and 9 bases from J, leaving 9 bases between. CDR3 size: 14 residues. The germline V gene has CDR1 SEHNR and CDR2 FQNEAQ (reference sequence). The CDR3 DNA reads TGTGCCAGCAGCTTAGCAGCGAAGGGTTCACCCCTCCACTTT. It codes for CASSLAAKGSPLHF.

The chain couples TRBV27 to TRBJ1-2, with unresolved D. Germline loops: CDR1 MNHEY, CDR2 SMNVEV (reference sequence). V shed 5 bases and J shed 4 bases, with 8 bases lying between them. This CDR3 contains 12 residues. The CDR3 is CASSAGGYGYTF. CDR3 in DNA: TGTGCCAGCAGTGCAGGCGGCTATGGCTACACCTTC.

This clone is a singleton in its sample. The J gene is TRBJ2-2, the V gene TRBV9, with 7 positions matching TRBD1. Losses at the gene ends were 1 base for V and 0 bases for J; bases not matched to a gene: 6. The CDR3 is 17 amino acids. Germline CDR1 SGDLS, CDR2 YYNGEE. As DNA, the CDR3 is TGTGCCAGCAGCGTACCACAGGGGCACGCGAACACCGGGGAGCTGTTTTTT. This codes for CASSVPQGHANTGELFF.

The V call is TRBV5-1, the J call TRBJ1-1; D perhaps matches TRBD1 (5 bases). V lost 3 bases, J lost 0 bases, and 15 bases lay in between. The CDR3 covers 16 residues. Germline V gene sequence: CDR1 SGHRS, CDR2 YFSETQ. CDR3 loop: CASSSGQTSMNTEAFF. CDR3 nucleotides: TGCGCCAGCAGCTCCGGACAAACCTCCATGAACACTGAAGCTTTCTTT.

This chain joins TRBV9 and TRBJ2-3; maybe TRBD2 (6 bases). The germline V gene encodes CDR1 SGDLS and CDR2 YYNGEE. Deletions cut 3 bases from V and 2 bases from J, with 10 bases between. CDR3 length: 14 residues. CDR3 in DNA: TGTGCCAGCAGCGCCAGCGGGCTCACAGATACGCAGTATTTT. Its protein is CASSASGLTDTQYF.

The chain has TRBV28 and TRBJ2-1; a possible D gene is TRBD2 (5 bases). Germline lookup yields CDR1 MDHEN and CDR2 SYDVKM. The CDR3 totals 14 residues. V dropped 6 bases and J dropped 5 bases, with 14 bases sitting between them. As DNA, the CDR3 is TGTGCCAGCAGGCCAGCTAGCAACGACAATGAGCAGTTCTTC. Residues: CASRPASNDNEQFF.

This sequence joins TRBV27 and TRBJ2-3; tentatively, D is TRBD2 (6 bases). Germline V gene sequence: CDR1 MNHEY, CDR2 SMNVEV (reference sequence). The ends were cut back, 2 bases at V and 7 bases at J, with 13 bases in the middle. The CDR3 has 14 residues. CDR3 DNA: TGTGCCAGCAGTTTAACCTCTAGCGTAAATACGCAGTATTTT. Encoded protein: CASSLTSSVNTQYF.

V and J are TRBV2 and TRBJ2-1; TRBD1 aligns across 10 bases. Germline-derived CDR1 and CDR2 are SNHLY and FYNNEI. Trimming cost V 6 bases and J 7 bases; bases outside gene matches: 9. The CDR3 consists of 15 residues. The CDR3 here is CASRHPGQGWNEQFF. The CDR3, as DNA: TGTGCCAGCAGGCACCCGGGACAGGGGTGGAATGAGCAGTTCTTC. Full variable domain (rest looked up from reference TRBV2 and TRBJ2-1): EPEVTQTPSHQVTQMGQEVILRCVPISNHLYFYWYRQILGQKVEFLVSFYNNEISEKSEIFDDQFSVERPDGSNFTLKIRSTKLEDSAMYFCASRHPGQGWNEQFFGPGTRLTVL.